This TCR beta chain comes out of a study of blood T cell repertoires in COVID-19. Whole-study context: The United States, Italy and Spain were the sources of the acute and convalescent COVID-19 samples. T cells, B-cell-depleted T cells, or PBMCs provided the cDNA or gDNA that served as material.

Trimming at V came to 1 base and at J to 3 bases, leaving 1 base not matched to a gene. The length of the CDR3 is 16 residues. Germline V gene data show CDR1 as KGHDR and CDR2 as SFDVKD. Source study methods: The assay estimated nucleated cells by amplifying reference gene primers. The data were produced by immunoSEQ multiplex PCR, yet TCRdb's version contains in-frame clones alone and is incomplete. V and J calls and clone size are those listed in that table; D and trimming were worked out from the DNA. The sample lists some 80,000 clones, 70% to 90% occurring once. The sequence was collected from a woman over 75 in a cohort sampled during active or convalescent COVID-19. This chain joins TRBV24-1 and TRBJ2-3; TRBD2 aligns across 12 bases. The sequenced sample was peripheral blood. The CDR3 region is CATSDFTSGRTDTQYF. Here the CDR3 DNA reads TGTGCCACCAGTGATTTCACTAGCGGGAGGACAGATACGCAGTATTTT.